A single sample is the source of the 16 T cell receptor beta chains below, sequenced in a study of cytomegalovirus exposure and HLA in healthy donors. PCR amplification relied on 60 Vbeta primers (plus 13 Jbeta primers). The assay was immunoSEQ multiplex PCR, and TCRdb's table has in-frame clones only and misses some. The repertoire holds about 140,000 clones, with about 74% as singletons. Material: PBMCs. The receptors derive from a man aged 25-45 years in good health and CMV-seronegative.

V is TRBV28 and J is TRBJ1-2, with TRBD1 matching over 7 bases. The V and J ends lost 6 bases and 7 bases, in that order; junction bases with no gene match: 8. CDR3 size: 13 residues. Germline V gene lookup returns CDR1 MDHEN and CDR2 SYDVKM. CDR3 residues: CASSPDRPRGYTF. As DNA, the CDR3 is TGTGCCAGCAGCCCGGACAGGCCTCGTGGCTACACCTTC.

The CDR3 reads CASRDRDREDEQYF. Here the CDR3 DNA reads TGTGCCAGCAGGGACCGGGACAGGGAAGACGAGCAGTACTTC. This chain connects TRBV5-8 to TRBJ2-7, with 9 nucleotides matching TRBD1. Trimming took 5 bases from V and 5 from J; bases not matched to a gene: 8. Germline lookup yields CDR1 SGHTS and CDR2 YDEGEE. The CDR3 covers 14 residues.

The CDR3 loop reads CASSLDRVVREQFF. The CDR3 region has the DNA TGTGCCAGCAGCTTGGACAGGGTTGTTAGGGAGCAGTTCTTC. The V call is TRBV5-4, the J call TRBJ2-1, with a weak D call TRBD1 (6 bases). This CDR3 spans 14 amino acids. Trimming removed 0 bases from V and 10 bases from J, with 14 bases in between. Germline V lookup: CDR1 SGHNT, CDR2 YYREEE (reference sequence).

This chain connects TRBV15 to TRBJ2-2, with 9 bases fitting TRBD1. CDR1 and CDR2 from the germline V gene are LNHNV and YYDKDF (reference sequence). Germline trimming cut 5 bases from V and 2 bases from J; bases unmatched to any gene: 3. This CDR3 contains 15 residues. The CDR3 protein is CATSGGQGNTGELFF. The DNA for the CDR3 is TGTGCCACCAGCGGGGGACAGGGAAACACCGGGGAGCTGTTTTTT.

The chain has TRBV5-1 and TRBJ2-7, with 14 bases lining up with TRBD2. Trimming removed 0 bases from V and 6 bases from J; junction bases left unmatched: 5. CDR1 is SGHRS, CDR2 YFSETQ, per germline. This CDR3 is 16 amino acids long. CDR3 nucleotide sequence: TGCGCCAGCAGCTTGGCGGGACTAGCGGGAGTGACCGAGCAGTACTTC. Amino acid sequence: CASSLAGLAGVTEQYF. The variable domain in full, with the rest retrieved from reference TRBV5-1 and TRBJ2-7, is KAGVTQTPRYLIKTRGQQVTLSCSPISGHRSVSWYQQTPGQGLQFLFEYFSETQRNKGNFPGRFSGRQFSNSRSEMNVSTLELGDSALYLCASSLAGLAGVTEQYFGPGTRLTVT.

The chain links TRBV5-1 to TRBJ2-1, with TRBD2 matching 13 bases. The CDR3 is 15 residues long. The germline gives CDR1 SGHRS, CDR2 YFSETQ. With 5 bases clipped from V and 8 bases from J, the junction kept 7 bases outside the gene matches. CDR3 DNA sequence: TGCGCCAGCAGTGCCGGACTAGCGGGAGTAGATGAGCAGTTCTTC. Amino acids: CASSAGLAGVDEQFF.

The DNA of the CDR3 is TGTGCCAGCAGCCCACGGGTGGGGCCTTTTGGCGAGCAGTACTTC. The encoded protein is CASSPRVGPFGEQYF. V gene TRBV5-6 combines with J gene TRBJ2-7, with a tentative D call TRBD1 (5 bases). The germline V and J ends were trimmed by 4 bases and 6 bases, with 20 bases remaining between them. This CDR3 is built from 15 residues. Germline CDR1 is SGHDT and CDR2 is YYEEEE.

The chain links TRBV27 to TRBJ2-3; 15 nucleotides match TRBD2. CDR1 is MNHEY, CDR2 SMNVEV, per germline (reference sequence). V lost 6 bases and J lost 2; bases outside the gene matches: 9. This CDR3 is 18 amino acids long. This CDR3 reads CASSPGLAGGLTTDTQYF. The CDR3 region has the DNA TGTGCCAGCAGCCCAGGACTAGCGGGAGGGCTAACCACAGATACGCAGTATTTT.

The V gene is TRBV19, the J gene TRBJ2-1; 10 bases fit TRBD2. V dropped 6 bases and J dropped 7; count of bases not matched to a gene: 6. CDR1 is LNHDA and CDR2 is SQIVND in the germline V gene (reference sequence). The CDR3 runs to 14 residues. CDR3 coding DNA: TGTGCCAGTAGCCTCTCGACTAGCGGGAATGAGCAGTTCTTC. Its translation is CASSLSTSGNEQFF. The full variable domain, with the rest looked up from reference TRBV19 and TRBJ2-1, is DGGITQSPKYLFRKEGQNVTLSCEQNLNHDAMYWYRQDPGQGLRLIYYSQIVNDFQKGDIAEGYSVSREKKESFPLTVTSAQKNPTAFYLCASSLSTSGNEQFFGPGTRLTVL.

The rearrangement joins TRBV2 to TRBJ2-7; 9 bases match TRBD2. Per the germline V gene, CDR1 is SNHLY and CDR2 is FYNNEI. CDR3 length equals 11 residues. The V and J ends lost 0 bases and 12 bases, in that order; junction bases with no gene match: 0. The CDR3 here is CASSEAGLAYF. Here the CDR3 DNA reads TGTGCCAGCAGTGAAGCGGGACTAGCGTACTTC.

V gene TRBV9 combines with J gene TRBJ2-3; D not resolved. Deletions cut 3 bases from V and 0 bases from J, with 11 bases between. The CDR3 has 15 residues. Germline values: CDR1 SGDLS, CDR2 YYNGEE. This CDR3 reads CASSETGSSTDTQYF. For the CDR3, the DNA is TGTGCCAGCAGCGAAACGGGTTCCAGCACAGATACGCAGTATTTT. The full variable domain, with the rest looked up from reference TRBV9 and TRBJ2-3, is DSGVTQTPKHLITATGQRVTLRCSPRSGDLSVYWYQQSLDQGLQFLIQYYNGEERAKGNILERFSAQQFPDLHSELNLSSLELGDSALYFCASSETGSSTDTQYFGPGTRLTVL.

This clone was seen only a few times. This chain connects TRBV25-1 to TRBJ2-7, with a tentative D call TRBD1 (6 bases). Germline V gene sequence: CDR1 MGHDK, CDR2 SYGVNS. Trimming took 1 base from V and 2 from J, leaving 12 bases between them. The CDR3 length is 15 residues. The CDR3 DNA is TGTGCCAGCAGTGAATCCAGGGACATACCCTACGAGCAGTACTTC. Protein product: CASSESRDIPYEQYF.

This clone was counted only a few times. CDR3 sequence: CASSETGADTEAFF. DNA for the CDR3: TGTGCCAGCAGTGAAACAGGTGCGGACACTGAAGCTTTCTTT. The chain recombines TRBV6-1 with TRBJ1-1, with D possibly TRBD1 on 5 matching bases. Germline CDR1 is MNHNS and CDR2 is SASEGT. V was shortened by 2 bases and J by 3 bases, with 10 bases between the two germline ends. The CDR3 consists of 14 residues.

The rearrangement joins TRBV19 to TRBJ1-5; TRBD1 might be the D (6 bases). The CDR3 consists of 14 residues. With 7 bases removed from V and 4 bases from J, the gap between germline ends came to 14 bases. In germline, CDR1 is LNHDA, CDR2 SQIVND (reference sequence). CDR3 loop: CASTVRQVNQPQHF. In DNA form, the CDR3 reads TGTGCCAGTACCGTTCGACAGGTAAATCAGCCCCAGCATTTT.

The chain recombines TRBV4-1 with TRBJ2-3; 7 nucleotides line up with TRBD1. Trimming cost V 2 bases and J 2 bases; bases outside gene matches: 7. In germline, CDR1 is MGHRA, CDR2 YSYEKL. There are 16 residues in the CDR3. CDR3 residues: CASSQSGTAVTDTQYF. CDR3 in DNA: TGCGCCAGCAGCCAATCTGGGACAGCAGTCACAGATACGCAGTATTTT.

The rearrangement uses TRBV27 and TRBJ2-1, with 7 bases aligning to TRBD2. The germline V gene encodes CDR1 MNHEY and CDR2 SMNVEV (reference sequence). Trimming took 6 bases from V and 8 from J; bases not matched to a gene: 16. This CDR3 is 16 amino acids long. The CDR3 reads CASSRTPTTSAYEQFF. For the CDR3, the DNA is TGTGCCAGCAGCCGTACCCCCACTACTAGCGCCTATGAGCAGTTCTTC.